This T cell receptor (beta chain) was documented in a study of OX40 agonist ivuxolimab in advanced cancers. Study information: Intravenous ivuxolimab at 0.01 to 10 mg/kg was given to patients every 2 weeks.

Turning to this clone: Its target is unknown.

Overall study findings and caveats: There were, on average, more expanded clones in CD8+ T cells than in CD4+.

With 3 bases removed from V and 5 bases from J, the gap between germline ends came to 11 bases. Germline CDR1 reads SGHTA; CDR2 reads FQGNSA. This CDR3 comprises 13 residues. Some clones are missing from TCRdb's copy, which holds only in-frame ones; the method was immunoSEQ multiplex PCR. The top ten hold approximately 1.1% of the sample, which has tens of thousands of clones, about 85% seen once. This material consisted of CD4+ or CD8+ T cells sorted from blood, taken in a trial of the OX40 agonist ivuxolimab. The TCR comes from an adult with an advanced solid tumor such as melanoma, head and neck, liver or kidney cancer. The chain employs TRBV7-2 and TRBJ2-7, with unresolved D. DNA of the CDR3: TGTGCCAGCAGCTTCCGGACGCCCAACGAGCAGTACTTC. Amino acids: CASSFRTPNEQYF.